This is a list of T cell receptor beta chains from one sample in a study of regulatory T cells in long-lasting Graves disease. TCRdb reprocessed the multiplex PCR reads via MiXCR and lists one record per CDR3 protein. The repertoire consists of about 470,000 distinct CDR3 sequences, with 20% occurring once and the leading ten covering about 7.8%. The sample in question was peripheral blood mononuclear cells (PBMCs), obtained when the disease was refractory, from a patient treated with antithyroid drugs. The receptors come from a female donor with Graves disease. Both conserved end residues are part of each CDR3. The D gene is left open where the match is weak. A row's size may be missing; if present it is once, few, many or a size class.

abundance: few; v_gene: TRBV10-3; d_gene: .; j_gene: TRBJ2-1; CDR3nt: TGTGCCATCAGTGAGTCATTAGCGAACTACAATGAGCAGTTCTTC; CDR3aa: CAISESLANYNEQFF
abundance: .; v_gene: TRBV7-8; d_gene: TRBD1; j_gene: TRBJ2-5; CDR3nt: TGTGCCAGCAGCCCGACAGGGAATCTAGAGACCCAGTACTTC; CDR3aa: CASSPTGNLETQYF
abundance: many; v_gene: TRBV20-1; d_gene: .; j_gene: TRBJ2-7; CDR3nt: TGCAGTGCTAGATCCGGACGTGGGGAGCAGTACTTC; CDR3aa: CSARSGRGEQYF
abundance: .; v_gene: TRBV20-1; d_gene: TRBD2; j_gene: TRBJ2-2; CDR3nt: TGCAGTGCTAGAGATTTAGCGGGCCCCACCGGGGAGCTGTTTTTT; CDR3aa: CSARDLAGPTGELFF
abundance: few; v_gene: TRBV13; d_gene: TRBD1; j_gene: TRBJ2-7; CDR3nt: TGTGCCAGCAGCCAGGGGGAGTCCCGGTACGAGCAGTACTTC; CDR3aa: CASSQGESRYEQYF
abundance: .; v_gene: TRBV7-9; d_gene: TRBD1; j_gene: TRBJ2-1; CDR3nt: TGTGCCAGCAGCTCCTCCGGGACAGAGTTCTTC; CDR3aa: CASSSSGTEFF
abundance: many; v_gene: TRBV28; d_gene: .; j_gene: TRBJ1-4; CDR3nt: TGTGCCAGCAGACCCCAGGGGACTAATGAAAAACTGTTTTTT; CDR3aa: CASRPQGTNEKLFF
abundance: many; v_gene: TRBV7-2; d_gene: .; j_gene: TRBJ2-7; CDR3nt: TGTGCCAGCAGCTCTCCGGGACCCGAGCAGTACTTC; CDR3aa: CASSSPGPEQYF
abundance: .; v_gene: TRBV3-1; d_gene: .; j_gene: TRBJ2-3; CDR3nt: TGTGCCAGCAGGGGTGGAGATACGCAGTATTTT; CDR3aa: CASRGGDTQYF
abundance: once; v_gene: TRBV7-9; d_gene: .; j_gene: TRBJ2-5; CDR3nt: TGTGCCAGCAGCTTAGAGGGGACCATACAAGAGACCCAGTACTTC; CDR3aa: CASSLEGTIQETQYF
abundance: .; v_gene: TRBV5-6; d_gene: .; j_gene: TRBJ2-7; CDR3nt: TGTGCCAGCAGCTTGGGAAGGGGTATGCCGGGGTACGAGCAGTACTTC; CDR3aa: CASSLGRGMPGYEQYF
abundance: many; v_gene: TRBV12-3/TRBV12-4; d_gene: .; j_gene: TRBJ1-4; CDR3nt: TGTGCCAGCGGGGTCGTCTGGGGTGAAAAACTGTTTTTT; CDR3aa: CASGVVWGEKLFF
abundance: few; v_gene: TRBV30; d_gene: TRBD1; j_gene: TRBJ2-7; CDR3nt: TGTGCCTGGAGCTATGGGGCAGGGGGCTCTGGCGAGCAGTACTTC; CDR3aa: CAWSYGAGGSGEQYF
abundance: .; v_gene: TRBV29-1; d_gene: .; j_gene: TRBJ2-2; CDR3nt: TGCAGCGTGTCTCAGATCCCATTCGGCGGGGAGCTGTTTTTT; CDR3aa: CSVSQIPFGGELFF
abundance: many; v_gene: TRBV7-9; d_gene: .; j_gene: TRBJ1-1; CDR3nt: TGTGCCAGCAGCTTAGCACAGGGCTTGAACACTGAAGCTTTCTTT; CDR3aa: CASSLAQGLNTEAFF
abundance: many; v_gene: TRBV5-5; d_gene: TRBD2; j_gene: TRBJ2-7; CDR3nt: TGTGCCAGCAGCTGGAGGACTAGCGGGTCCTACGAGCAGTACTTC; CDR3aa: CASSWRTSGSYEQYF
abundance: few; v_gene: TRBV6-2/TRBV6-3; d_gene: TRBD2; j_gene: TRBJ2-2; CDR3nt: TGTGCCAGCAGTTACTCGTTAGGTAGCGGGAACCTAGCGAACACCGGGGAGCTGTTTTTT; CDR3aa: CASSYSLGSGNLANTGELFF
abundance: many; v_gene: TRBV2; d_gene: .; j_gene: TRBJ1-1; CDR3nt: TGTGCCAGCAGTGTGATGCGGGACACTGAAGCTTTCTTT; CDR3aa: CASSVMRDTEAFF
abundance: few; v_gene: TRBV30; d_gene: .; j_gene: TRBJ2-2; CDR3nt: TGTGCCTGGAGTGAGGGGCGGGGCCGGGACCCCACCGGGGAGCTGTTTTTT; CDR3aa: CAWSEGRGRDPTGELFF
abundance: .; v_gene: TRBV20-1; d_gene: .; j_gene: TRBJ1-5; CDR3nt: TGCAGTGCTAGCCGGGACGGGAGACAGCCCCAGCATTTT; CDR3aa: CSASRDGRQPQHF
abundance: many; v_gene: TRBV28; d_gene: .; j_gene: TRBJ2-2; CDR3nt: TGTGCCAGCAGTTTACTGGGGAACACCGGGGAGCTGTTTTTT; CDR3aa: CASSLLGNTGELFF
abundance: once; v_gene: TRBV5-1; d_gene: .; j_gene: TRBJ1-1; CDR3nt: TGCGCCAGCAGCTTGGGGGAGGGGGGCACTGAAGCTTTCTTT; CDR3aa: CASSLGEGGTEAFF
abundance: .; v_gene: TRBV10-1; d_gene: .; j_gene: TRBJ1-5; CDR3nt: TGCGCCAGCATTGATAGGCAGGGAAAACAGCCCCAGCATTTT; CDR3aa: CASIDRQGKQPQHF
abundance: many; v_gene: TRBV11-2; d_gene: .; j_gene: TRBJ2-7; CDR3nt: TGTGCCAGCAGCCATCGATACGAGCAGTACTTC; CDR3aa: CASSHRYEQYF
abundance: .; v_gene: TRBV6-1; d_gene: .; j_gene: TRBJ2-7; CDR3nt: TGTGCCAGCGGTCCGTGGGGCTACGAGCAGTACTTC; CDR3aa: CASGPWGYEQYF
abundance: many; v_gene: TRBV28; d_gene: .; j_gene: TRBJ2-7; CDR3nt: TGTGCCAGCAGTTTGGAGCAGATGAGCTCCTACGAGCAGTACTTC; CDR3aa: CASSLEQMSSYEQYF
abundance: few; v_gene: TRBV5-4; d_gene: .; j_gene: TRBJ2-7; CDR3nt: TGTGCCAGCAGCTTGGGTAGCGTCCCGTGGGAGCAGTACTTC; CDR3aa: CASSLGSVPWEQYF
abundance: few; v_gene: TRBV19; d_gene: TRBD1; j_gene: TRBJ1-5; CDR3nt: TGTGCCAGTAGTATCGGACAGGGAGCTAACCAGCCCCAGCATTTT; CDR3aa: CASSIGQGANQPQHF
abundance: many; v_gene: TRBV12-3/TRBV12-4; d_gene: .; j_gene: TRBJ1-5; CDR3nt: TGTGCCAGCAGTTATTTTTTGGGTCATCAGCCCCAGCATTTT; CDR3aa: CASSYFLGHQPQHF
abundance: .; v_gene: TRBV30; d_gene: .; j_gene: TRBJ2-7; CDR3nt: TGTGCCTGGAGTGTACAGATGGAGCAGTACTTC; CDR3aa: CAWSVQMEQYF
abundance: .; v_gene: TRBV20-1; d_gene: TRBD2; j_gene: TRBJ2-5; CDR3nt: TGCAGTGCCTCCGGGACTAGCGGGACCAAGACCCAGTACTTC; CDR3aa: CSASGTSGTKTQYF
abundance: .; v_gene: TRBV7-2; d_gene: .; j_gene: TRBJ2-2; CDR3nt: TGTGCCAGCAGCCCCGGACCCGGCACCGGGGAGCTGTTTTTT; CDR3aa: CASSPGPGTGELFF
abundance: few; v_gene: TRBV29-1; d_gene: .; j_gene: TRBJ1-1; CDR3nt: TGCAGCGCTACCGGGATCTATCAAGGCGCCCTGAACACTGAAGCTTTCTTT; CDR3aa: CSATGIYQGALNTEAFF
abundance: many; v_gene: TRBV7-2; d_gene: TRBD2; j_gene: TRBJ2-1; CDR3nt: TGTGCCAGCAGCTTTACACTAGCGGGTCCTTACAATGAGCAGTTCTTC; CDR3aa: CASSFTLAGPYNEQFF
abundance: few; v_gene: TRBV6-2/TRBV6-3; d_gene: .; j_gene: TRBJ1-6; CDR3nt: TGTGCCAGCAGTTACACAATGGGCCCCTATAATTCACCCCTCCACTTT; CDR3aa: CASSYTMGPYNSPLHF
abundance: many; v_gene: TRBV7-8; d_gene: .; j_gene: TRBJ1-1; CDR3nt: TGTGCCAGCAGCTTAGAGCCAGGGACTGAAGCTTTCTTT; CDR3aa: CASSLEPGTEAFF
abundance: many; v_gene: TRBV6-1; d_gene: TRBD2; j_gene: TRBJ2-5; CDR3nt: TGTGCCAGCAGCGGACTAGCGGGAGGGCCTGAGACCCAGTACTTC; CDR3aa: CASSGLAGGPETQYF
abundance: many; v_gene: TRBV28; d_gene: .; j_gene: TRBJ1-2; CDR3nt: TGTGCCAGCAGTGCTGGGACGCGCGTGAACTATGGCTACACCTTC; CDR3aa: CASSAGTRVNYGYTF
abundance: .; v_gene: TRBV7-9; d_gene: .; j_gene: TRBJ1-1; CDR3nt: TGTGCCAGCAGCTTTTTGGGATACAACACTGAAGCTTTCTTT; CDR3aa: CASSFLGYNTEAFF
abundance: .; v_gene: TRBV20-1; d_gene: .; j_gene: TRBJ2-2; CDR3nt: TGCAGTGCTCCCAGTTTATCTCTCCTACCTCACGGGGAGCTGTTTTTC; CDR3aa: CSAPSLSLLPHGELFF
abundance: many; v_gene: TRBV28; d_gene: .; j_gene: TRBJ1-1; CDR3nt: TGTGCCAGCAGTTTAGGACCCAAGAACACTGAAGCTTTCTTT; CDR3aa: CASSLGPKNTEAFF
abundance: few; v_gene: TRBV9; d_gene: TRBD1; j_gene: TRBJ2-5; CDR3nt: TGTGCCAGCAGCCCGGCCGGGACAGGGTTACGGTACTTC; CDR3aa: CASSPAGTGLRYF
abundance: few; v_gene: TRBV7-9; d_gene: .; j_gene: TRBJ2-2; CDR3nt: TGTGCCAGCAGCTTAGACATAAGGGCCGGGGAGCTGTTTTTT; CDR3aa: CASSLDIRAGELFF
abundance: many; v_gene: TRBV6-1; d_gene: TRBD2; j_gene: TRBJ2-2; CDR3nt: TGTGCCAGCAGGGTTCCCGGGACTAGAAGGACCGGGGAGCTGTTTTTT; CDR3aa: CASRVPGTRRTGELFF
abundance: many; v_gene: TRBV6-1; d_gene: TRBD2; j_gene: TRBJ2-7; CDR3nt: TGTGCCAGCGCCTCACTCGGGACTAGCGGGAGCTACGAGCAGTACTTC; CDR3aa: CASASLGTSGSYEQYF
abundance: .; v_gene: TRBV10-3; d_gene: TRBD1; j_gene: TRBJ1-1; CDR3nt: TGTGCCATCAGCCTCTACAGGGGAGAGAACACTGAAGCTTTCTTT; CDR3aa: CAISLYRGENTEAFF
abundance: .; v_gene: TRBV12-3/TRBV12-4; d_gene: TRBD1; j_gene: TRBJ2-3; CDR3nt: TGTGCCAGCAGTTTAGCGCGTTACAGGGGGGAGGTTTTCACAGATACGCAGTATTTT; CDR3aa: CASSLARYRGEVFTDTQYF
abundance: few; v_gene: TRBV4-3; d_gene: .; j_gene: TRBJ1-1; CDR3nt: TGCGCCAGCAGCCAAGATTCGGGGGCTAGCACTGAAGCTTTCTTT; CDR3aa: CASSQDSGASTEAFF
abundance: few; v_gene: TRBV20-1; d_gene: TRBD2; j_gene: TRBJ2-7; CDR3nt: TGCAGTGCCGGACTAGCGGGAGGGATCTACGAGCAGTACTTC; CDR3aa: CSAGLAGGIYEQYF
abundance: many; v_gene: TRBV19; d_gene: .; j_gene: TRBJ2-5; CDR3nt: TGTGCCAGTAGTATCCATGGGCGGGAGACCCAGTACTTC; CDR3aa: CASSIHGRETQYF
abundance: .; v_gene: TRBV6-4; d_gene: .; j_gene: TRBJ1-5; CDR3nt: TGTGCCAGCAGTTACTACACCGCTAGCAATCAGCCCCAGCATTTT; CDR3aa: CASSYYTASNQPQHF